Sequencing of this TCR beta chain was carried out in a study of blood T cell repertoires in COVID-19. Data came from immunoSEQ multiplex PCR; TCRdb stores just in-frame clones and leaves some out. The sample has fewer than 700,000 clones, 70% to 90% seen once. The germline V gene has CDR1 SEHNR and CDR2 FQNEAQ (reference sequence). V lost 4 bases to trimming and J lost 6 bases; unmatched junction nucleotides: 12. The CDR3 extends over 16 amino acids. Specimen: peripheral blood. The TCR sequence derives from a woman in her forties or fifties with COVID-19, enrolled during active disease. V and J are TRBV7-9 and TRBJ1-2, with 9 bases aligning to TRBD1. For the CDR3, the DNA is TGTGCCAGCAGCTCTAGACAGGGGGAAGCTTTTGATGGCTACACCTTC. Encoded protein: CASSSRQGEAFDGYTF.